This T cell receptor (beta chain) was documented in a study of T cells in Graves' hyperthyroidism and ophthalmopathy. Deletions cut 5 bases from V and 0 bases from J, with 16 bases between. The V gene's germline CDR1 is KGHSH and CDR2 LQKENI. There are 16 residues in the CDR3. Authors of the study amplified TCR beta CDR3 regions from RNA transcripts. Using the HTBI primer set, a first-round RT-PCR was run on the TCR CDR3. TCRdb itself ran the multiplex PCR reads through MiXCR, one entry per CDR3 protein. The table lists approximately 620,000 distinct CDR3 sequences, approximately 16% of them singletons. This clonotype was picked up a small number of times.

V gene TRBV18 combines with J gene TRBJ1-2, with D possibly being TRBD1 (5 bases). This sequence originates from a woman aged 40 to 50 with Graves' ophthalmopathy. Specimen: blood. The CDR3 DNA follows: TGTGCCAGCTCATCGGGACGGACCCCAGCTAACTATGGCTACACCTTC. Translated, it gives CASSSGRTPANYGYTF. The whole variable domain, filled in from reference TRBV18 and TRBJ1-2, reads NAGVMQNPRHLVRRRGQEARLRCSPMKGHSHVYWYRQLPEEGLKFMVYLQKENIIDESGMPKERFSAEFPKEGPSILRIQQVVRGDSAAYFCASSSGRTPANYGYTFGSGTRLTVV.